This entry lists 29 T cell receptor beta chains sequenced from one sample in a study of T cells in Graves' hyperthyroidism and ophthalmopathy. TCR beta CDR3 region amplification was performed from RNA transcripts. When the TCR CDR3 underwent first-round RT-PCR, the HTBI primer set was used. TCRdb analysed the multiplex PCR reads with MiXCR anew, one entry per CDR3 protein. The table lists under 350,000 distinct CDR3 sequences, roughly a fifth of them singletons, with about 50% in the top ten. The specimen was blood. The source is a woman aged 45-65 years with Graves' hyperthyroidism.

This chain connects TRBV5-1 to TRBJ2-1, with D perhaps TRBD2 (5 bases). Germline V gene data show CDR1 as SGHRS and CDR2 as YFSETQ. V dropped 6 bases and J dropped 9 bases, with 19 bases sitting between them. This CDR3 spans 14 amino acids. CDR3 loop: CASKQGLERGEQFF. CDR3 bases: TGCGCCAGCAAACAAGGACTCGAACGTGGTGAGCAGTTCTTC.

This clonotype was detected many times. CDR3 sequence reads: CATSEPGHRYNEQFF. In nucleotides, the CDR3 is TGTGCCACCAGTGAGCCGGGACACCGCTACAATGAGCAGTTCTTC. This sequence joins TRBV24-1 and TRBJ2-1; D is perhaps TRBD1 (6 bases). CDR3 size: 15 residues. Germline assignment: CDR1 KGHDR and CDR2 SFDVKD. The V gene lost 4 bases and the J gene lost 3 bases, with 12 bases spanning the gap.

This clonotype was found many times. The chain uses TRBV11-3 and TRBJ2-1, with TRBD1 matching over 7 bases. The junction had 19 bases not matched to a gene; V was cut back by 5 bases and J by 0 bases. Per germline, CDR1 SGHNT and CDR2 YENEEA. CDR3 size: 20 residues. The CDR3 region has the DNA TGTGCCAGCAGCCCCCCTCCACAAGGGACAGTCTATAACTCCTACAATGAGCAGTTCTTC. Amino acid sequence: CASSPPPQGTVYNSYNEQFF.

The chain combines TRBV20-1 with TRBJ2-7; 8 positions agree with TRBD2. Germline values: CDR1 DFQATT, CDR2 SNEGSKA (reference sequence). The ends lost 1 base at V and 2 bases at J; junction bases unmatched: 16. This CDR3 has 18 residues. This CDR3 reads CSARVRYGLAPGAYEQYF. CDR3 DNA sequence: TGCAGTGCTAGAGTCCGATATGGACTAGCCCCAGGAGCCTACGAGCAGTACTTC.

This clonotype was seen repeatedly, ten times or more. This chain links TRBV28 with TRBJ1-5; possibly TRBD1 for D (6 bases). The CDR3 extends over 17 amino acids. The germline gives CDR1 MDHEN, CDR2 SYDVKM. V was trimmed by 3 bases and J by 2 bases, leaving 17 bases between them. For the CDR3, the DNA is TGTGCCAGCAGTTTCCCTCCACAGGGTATTGGCAATCAGCCCCAGCATTTT. This codes for CASSFPPQGIGNQPQHF.

This clonotype has more than one count but fewer than ten. The chain is built from TRBV6-1 and TRBJ2-7; TRBD1 aligns across 7 bases. Trimming took 6 bases from V and 2 from J; bases not matched to a gene: 7. Germline V gene data show CDR1 as MNHNS and CDR2 as SASEGT. The CDR3 runs to 14 residues. The CDR3 sequence: CASRAGTVAYEQYF. CDR3 coding DNA: TGTGCCAGCAGAGCCGGGACAGTGGCCTACGAGCAGTACTTC.

This clonotype showed up many times. The chain joins TRBV7-9 to TRBJ2-7; possibly TRBD2 for D (6 bases). The CDR3 runs to 14 residues. V was shortened by 5 bases and J by 0 bases, with 11 bases between the two germline ends. CDR1 SEHNR and CDR2 FQNEAQ come from the germline V gene (reference sequence). CDR3 loop: CASSGGGFSYEQYF. The DNA of the CDR3 is TGTGCCAGCAGCGGCGGAGGGTTCTCCTACGAGCAGTACTTC.

The V gene is TRBV2, the J gene TRBJ2-1, with D perhaps matching TRBD1 (6 bases). The ends were cut back, 6 bases at V and 5 bases at J, with 11 bases in the middle. CDR1 is SNHLY, CDR2 FYNNEI, per germline. The CDR3 is 13 amino acids. CDR3 DNA sequence: TGTGCCAGCAGCTCACAGGGTGACAATGAGCAGTTCTTC. Protein product: CASSSQGDNEQFF. Full variable domain (outside the CDR3, taken from reference TRBV2 and TRBJ2-1): EPEVTQTPSHQVTQMGQEVILRCVPISNHLYFYWYRQILGQKVEFLVSFYNNEISEKSEIFDDQFSVERPDGSNFTLKIRSTKLEDSAMYFCASSSQGDNEQFFGPGTRLTVL.

V gene TRBV11-2 combines with J gene TRBJ1-2, with D tentatively TRBD1 (5 bases). The ends were cut back, 5 bases at V and 0 bases at J, with 10 bases in the middle. This CDR3 region has 14 residues. Germline CDR1 SGHAT, CDR2 FQNNGV. CDR3 protein: CASSTQVANYGYTF. The CDR3 region has the DNA TGTGCCAGCAGCACACAGGTCGCTAACTATGGCTACACCTTC.

This clonotype turned up a few times. The rearrangement uses TRBV4-1 and TRBJ2-3; TRBD2 matches 11 bases. The CDR3 contains 15 residues. Germline values: CDR1 MGHRA, CDR2 YSYEKL. V lost 5 bases and J lost 5; bases outside the gene matches: 6. For the CDR3, the DNA is TGCGCCAGCAGCGCTCCTGGGACTAGCGGAGATACGCAGTATTTT. The encoded protein is CASSAPGTSGDTQYF.

This clonotype was detected a few times. V usage is TRBV6-6 and J usage is TRBJ2-7; D is possibly TRBD2 (5 bases). The CDR3 loop spans 14 amino acids. Trimming stripped 2 bases from V and 2 bases from J, with 10 bases between. Germline V gene lookup returns CDR1 MNHNY and CDR2 SVGAGI (reference sequence). The CDR3 DNA sequence: TGTGCCAGCAGTTACGGGCGGACTGCCTACGAGCAGTACTTC. Its translation: CASSYGRTAYEQYF.

This clonotype was seen a handful of times. The V gene is TRBV7-8, the J gene TRBJ1-1, with 11 bases matching TRBD1. In germline, CDR1 is SGHVS, CDR2 FQNEAQ. The J segment lost 5 bases and the V segment lost 5 bases, leaving 13 bases of the junction unmatched. CDR3 size: 17 residues. The CDR3 here is CASSLTTGTGGSTEAFF. As DNA, the CDR3 is TGTGCCAGCAGCCTTACAACCGGGACAGGGGGAAGTACTGAAGCTTTCTTT.

This clonotype was seen ten or more times. J is TRBJ1-1 and V is TRBV3-1; D gene ambiguous. Germline V gene data show CDR1 as LGHDT and CDR2 as YNNKEL (reference sequence). The CDR3 is made up of 13 amino acids. Trimming removed 1 base at V and 1 base at J, with 4 bases between. CDR3 protein: CASSQVQNTEAFF. CDR3 coding DNA: TGTGCCAGCAGCCAAGTTCAGAACACTGAAGCTTTCTTT.

This chain joins TRBV11-2 and TRBJ2-4; 12 bases map to TRBD2. In germline, CDR1 is SGHAT, CDR2 FQNNGV. The CDR3 extends over 16 amino acids. With V trimmed by 6 bases and J by 2 bases, 5 bases remained unmatched. The DNA of the CDR3 is TGTGCCAGCAGAGCACTAGCGGGAGGACCCAAAAACATTCAGTACTTC. As protein: CASRALAGGPKNIQYF.

A note on this clonotype: Possible read error: a much larger clone is one base away. CDR3 sequence (DNA): TGTGCCAGCAGCCCAGTTAGGATGGGGGAGCAGTTCTTC. Encoded protein: CASSPVRMGEQFF. The chain links TRBV3-1 to TRBJ2-1; D unresolved. Germline V gene sequence: CDR1 LGHDT, CDR2 YNNKEL (reference sequence). The V and J ends lost 4 bases and 10 bases respectively, with 14 bases between them. CDR3 length: 13 amino acids.

The sample holds many counts of this clonotype. This rearrangement joins TRBV6-1 to TRBJ2-6; 8 bases are shared with TRBD1. J gave up 0 bases and V 5 bases, and 9 bases lay outside the gene matches. Germline V CDR1 and CDR2: MNHNS, SASEGT. This CDR3 has 18 residues. The CDR3 sequence: CASSIDRGRSSGANVLTF. CDR3 DNA sequence: TGTGCCAGCAGTATCGACAGGGGCCGAAGCTCTGGGGCCAACGTCCTGACTTTC.

This clonotype was picked up many times. The genes are TRBV6-1 and TRBJ1-5, with D uncertain. Per the germline V gene, CDR1 is MNHNS and CDR2 is SASEGT. V was cut by 8 bases and J by 3 bases, with 11 bases left in between. This CDR3 region has 13 residues. CDR3 amino acids: CASAYSSNQPQHF. Here the CDR3 DNA reads TGTGCCAGCGCCTACAGCTCCAATCAGCCCCAGCATTTT.

The J gene is TRBJ1-4, the V gene TRBV5-1; 8 nucleotides align to TRBD1. The germline V gene encodes CDR1 SGHRS and CDR2 YFSETQ. Trimming took 5 bases from V and 6 from J; bases not matched to a gene: 9. CDR3 length: 15 residues. The CDR3 here is CASRSQGALHEKLFF. The CDR3 DNA reads TGCGCCAGCAGGTCGCAGGGGGCGCTCCATGAAAAACTGTTTTTT.

This clonotype was observed many times. This rearrangement joins TRBV2 to TRBJ2-5, with D perhaps matching TRBD1 or TRBD2 (7 bases each). Trimming removed 6 bases at V and 2 bases at J, with 16 bases between. The CDR3 runs 15 residues. Germline loops: CDR1 SNHLY, CDR2 FYNNEI. The CDR3 DNA sequence: TGTGCCAGCAGGCGACAGGGAGGGTTGCAAGAGACCCAGTACTTC. It is translated as CASRRQGGLQETQYF.

This chain joins TRBV20-1 and TRBJ1-2, with D unresolved. Per germline, CDR1 DFQATT and CDR2 SNEGSKA (reference sequence). Trimming took off 1 base at V and 3 bases at J, with 12 bases between the two ends. The CDR3 covers 14 residues. The CDR3 loop reads CSARGIDTYYGYTF. CDR3 in DNA: TGCAGTGCTAGAGGCATTGATACCTACTATGGCTACACCTTC.

In this sample, this clonotype turned up a few times. The J gene is TRBJ2-5, the V gene TRBV28, with TRBD2 matching over 7 bases. The germline gives CDR1 MDHEN, CDR2 SYDVKM. The CDR3 is 16 amino acids. V lost 3 bases to trimming and J lost 2 bases; unmatched junction nucleotides: 9. The CDR3 loop reads CASSFYGGSGQETQYF. CDR3 DNA: TGTGCCAGCAGTTTTTACGGCGGGAGCGGACAAGAGACCCAGTACTTC.

A few counts support this clonotype. The CDR3 loop is CASSSPGLNSGANVLTF. The CDR3 nucleotides read TGTGCCAGCAGTTCGCCGGGACTGAACTCTGGGGCCAACGTCCTGACTTTC. This chain links TRBV6-1 with TRBJ2-6; D perhaps matches TRBD2 (6 bases). This CDR3 has 17 amino acids. The ends were cut back, 5 bases at V and 0 bases at J, with 14 bases in the middle. Per germline, CDR1 MNHNS and CDR2 SASEGT.

The chain combines TRBV30 with TRBJ2-3; 9 bases line up with TRBD1. Germline CDR1 and CDR2: GTSNPN and SVGIG (reference sequence). This CDR3 is 14 amino acids long. V lost 7 bases to trimming and J lost 4 bases; unmatched junction nucleotides: 9. CDR3 sequence (DNA): TGTGCCTTCACGGACAGGGGAGGGTCAGATACGCAGTATTTT. Translation: CAFTDRGGSDTQYF. Variable domain in full (rest from reference TRBV30 and TRBJ2-3): SQTIHQWPATLVQPVGSPLSLECTVEGTSNPNLYWYRQAAGRGLQLLFYSVGIGQISSEVPQNLSASRPQDRQFILSSKKLLLSDSGFYLCAFTDRGGSDTQYFGPGTRLTVL.

In its sample, this clonotype was seen many times. CDR3 coding DNA: TGCAGTGCGAGCCCCCCGGGGTCGTACGAGCAGTACTTC. Translated, it gives CSASPPGSYEQYF. The chain carries TRBV20-1 and TRBJ2-7; perhaps TRBD2 as D (5 bases). The V gene's germline CDR1 is DFQATT and CDR2 SNEGSKA (reference sequence). Trimming left V 6 bases short and J 4 bases short, with 16 bases between. There are 13 residues in the CDR3.

The V gene is TRBV2, the J gene TRBJ1-6; 9 bases fit TRBD1. This CDR3 spans 15 amino acids. Trimming removed 5 bases from V and 2 bases from J; junction bases left unmatched: 1. Germline loops: CDR1 SNHLY, CDR2 FYNNEI. The CDR3 protein is CASSRTGAYNSPLHF. The CDR3 nucleotides read TGTGCCAGCAGTAGGACAGGGGCCTATAATTCACCCCTCCACTTT.

This clonotype was detected only a few times. The V gene is TRBV2, the J gene TRBJ2-6, with no clear D. This CDR3 contains 13 residues. The germline V and J ends were trimmed by 8 bases and 0 bases, with 5 bases remaining between them. Germline CDR1 SNHLY, CDR2 FYNNEI. Here the CDR3 DNA reads TGTGCCAGCGGGTACTCTGGGGCCAACGTCCTGACTTTC. Encoded protein: CASGYSGANVLTF. Full variable domain (outside the CDR3, taken from reference TRBV2 and TRBJ2-6): EPEVTQTPSHQVTQMGQEVILRCVPISNHLYFYWYRQILGQKVEFLVSFYNNEISEKSEIFDDQFSVERPDGSNFTLKIRSTKLEDSAMYFCASGYSGANVLTFGAGSRLTVL.

In its sample, this clonotype was seen once. This rearrangement joins TRBV5-4 to TRBJ2-5, with 8 bases aligning to TRBD2. The CDR3 sequence is 15 residues long. With 1 base clipped from V and 4 bases from J, the junction kept 6 bases outside the gene matches. Germline CDR1 SGHNT, CDR2 YYREEE (reference sequence). The CDR3 sequence: CASSLRSGSRETQYF. As DNA, the CDR3 is TGTGCCAGCAGCTTGCGGAGCGGGAGTCGAGAGACCCAGTACTTC.

The sample holds many counts of this clonotype. The rearrangement joins TRBV6-1 to TRBJ1-1; TRBD1 is a possible D gene (5 bases). This CDR3 comprises 15 residues. In germline, CDR1 is MNHNS, CDR2 SASEGT. V was shortened by 6 bases and J by 3 bases, with 17 bases between the two germline ends. The CDR3 reads CASRSEGVGYTEAFF. The CDR3 nucleotides are TGTGCCAGCAGGTCAGAAGGGGTGGGGTACACTGAAGCTTTCTTT.

This clonotype was recorded only once. The chain carries TRBV20-1 and TRBJ2-3; 9 bases are a match to TRBD2. With V trimmed by 2 bases and J by 0 bases, 6 bases remained unmatched. Germline V gives CDR1 DFQATT, CDR2 SNEGSKA (reference sequence). The CDR3 covers 16 residues. The CDR3 here is CSARIAGVVSTDTQYF. In DNA form, the CDR3 reads TGCAGTGCTAGAATAGCGGGAGTCGTAAGCACAGATACGCAGTATTTT.